This T cell receptor (beta chain) emerged from a study of control samples from healthy donors and cancer patients. The table came from immunoSEQ multiplex PCR; TCRdb's copy has only in-frame clones and leaves some out. Here the sample spans some 410,000 clones, more than 80% being singletons. CDR1 and CDR2 (germline): SGHRS, YFSETQ. Unmatched junction bases numbered 8, after V lost 1 base and J lost 4 bases. The CDR3 loop spans 16 amino acids. The chain has TRBV5-1 and TRBJ2-7; 10 nucleotides align to TRBD2. This receptor was obtained from a man in his forties or fifties with head and neck cancer. Material for sequencing was PBMCs. CDR3 nucleotides: TGCGCCAGCAGCTTGCTTACACTAGCGGGACCTTACGAGCAGTACTTC. Protein product: CASSLLTLAGPYEQYF.